The clone carrying this T cell receptor beta chain is a singleton in its sample. A far larger clone is a single base away, which makes a read error likely. This entry belongs to a study of low-dose radiotherapy and immunotherapy resistance in tumors. Study-level background: Ipilimumab 1 mg/kg every six weeks, together with nivolumab 240 mg every two weeks, was given intravenously to patients. On cycle 1 day 1, patients started four cycles of oral aspirin 300 mg daily. Patients received cyclophosphamide 200 mg/m2 intravenously every two weeks, the day before radiation-immunotherapy.

The CDR3 totals 15 residues. Germline-derived CDR1 and CDR2 are MNHEY and SVGEGT. The time point denotes: before trial treatment. Treatment combined nivolumab, ipilimumab, aspirin, low-dose cyclophosphamide and low-dose radiotherapy in a dose-escalation trial. Covering alpha and beta chains, TRAV- and TRBV-specific primers were used for the first-strand cDNA. TCR amplification ran 20 PCR cycles using constant-region and V-primer adapter primers. A single record per CDR3 protein comes from TCRdb applying MiXCR to the reads. The table has 75,000 to 95,000 distinct CDR3 sequences, under 20% seen once. This receptor was taken from a male donor with prostate cancer. V and J are TRBV6-2 or TRBV6-3 and TRBJ2-5; 13 positions match TRBD2. The sample here was PBMCs, taken before treatment. Here the CDR3 reads CASSEGTSGVETQCF. DNA of the CDR3: TGTGCCAGCAGTGAAGGGACTAGCGGGGTGGAGACCCAGTGCTTC.